This is a list of T cell receptor beta chains from one sample in a study of blood T cell repertoires in COVID-19. TCRdb's copy holds only in-frame clones and misses some; the assay was immunoSEQ multiplex PCR. Among 250,000 or so clones, about 89% were seen once, and the ten largest hold approximately 1.5%. Sequences were obtained from peripheral blood. Receptors were obtained from a middle-aged woman who had recovered from COVID-19. CDR3s include the opening cysteine and the closing phenylalanine or tryptophan. The D gene is left open where the match is weak. Not all rows give a size; the values are once, few, many and, for expanded clones, a class.

v_gene	abundance	d_gene	j_gene	CDR3aa	CDR3nt
TRBV5-1	-	TRBD2	TRBJ2-3	CASSLVGLESDTQYF	TGCGCCAGCAGCTTGGTGGGACTAGAATCAGATACGCAGTATTTT
TRBV7-9	-	-	TRBJ2-2	CASSPGGTGELFF	TGTGCCAGCAGCCCCGGAGGGACCGGGGAGCTGTTTTTT
TRBV29-1	-	TRBD1	TRBJ2-3	CSVGTGVDTQYF	TGCAGCGTTGGGACAGGGGTTGATACGCAGTATTTT
TRBV5-1	-	TRBD1	TRBJ2-7	CASSLAWDSYYEQYF	TGCGCCAGCAGCTTGGCCTGGGACAGCTACTACGAGCAGTACTTC
TRBV27	few	TRBD2	TRBJ2-3	CASSLGGGGYWADTQYF	TGTGCCAGCAGCCTTGGTGGGGGAGGGTATTGGGCAGATACGCAGTATTTT
TRBV5-1	-	TRBD1	TRBJ2-7	CASSRGQTYEQYF	TGCGCCAGCAGCCGGGGACAGACCTACGAGCAGTACTTC
TRBV5-4	-	-	TRBJ2-2	CASSFDSIQGIAGELFF	TGTGCCAGCAGCTTCGACTCGATACAGGGTATCGCCGGGGAGCTGTTTTTT
TRBV7-2	-	-	TRBJ1-2	CASSPAGDGGYTF	TGTGCCAGCAGCCCTGCAGGGGATGGCGGCTACACCTTC
TRBV4-2	-	TRBD1	TRBJ1-2	CASSQDPINRDRAYGYTF	TGTGCCAGCAGCCAAGATCCTATAAACCGGGACAGGGCCTATGGCTACACCTTC
TRBV3-1/TRBV3-2	-	-	TRBJ1-2	CASSPEGGNYGYTF	TGTGCCAGCAGCCCGGAGGGGGGGAACTATGGCTACACCTTC